Presented here are 8 T cell receptor beta chains from one specimen sequenced in a study of blood T cell repertoires in COVID-19. TCRdb's table, derived via immunoSEQ multiplex PCR, lists solely in-frame clones and lacks some. The table lists 80,000 to 100,000 clones, 90% to 95% of them singletons. The sequencing sample was made of peripheral blood. These receptors were obtained from a human donor with active COVID-19. The donor label of this sample is uncertain.

As DNA, the CDR3 is TGTGCCAGCAGCTTAGAGGGGACAGATAATTCACCCCTCCACTTT. This gives the protein CASSLEGTDNSPLHF. The chain carries TRBV7-2 and TRBJ1-6, with TRBD1 matching over 7 bases. Trimming at V came to 1 base and at J to 5 bases, leaving 2 bases not matched to a gene. Germline lookup yields CDR1 SGHTA and CDR2 FQGNSA. CDR3 length equals 15 residues.

V is TRBV19 and J is TRBJ2-3; tentative D call: TRBD1 (6 bases). CDR3 length: 14 residues. Germline loops: CDR1 LNHDA, CDR2 SQIVND (reference sequence). V was cut by 4 bases and J by 4 bases, with 12 bases left in between. The CDR3 sequence is CASSTAQGPDTQYF. CDR3 coding DNA: TGTGCCAGTAGTACGGCACAGGGACCAGATACGCAGTATTTT. Complete variable domain (other parts from reference TRBV19 and TRBJ2-3): DGGITQSPKYLFRKEGQNVTLSCEQNLNHDAMYWYRQDPGQGLRLIYYSQIVNDFQKGDIAEGYSVSREKKESFPLTVTSAQKNPTAFYLCASSTAQGPDTQYFGPGTRLTVL.

This clone was seen a single time. The V call is TRBV27, the J call TRBJ2-7; the D gene is possibly TRBD1 (6 bases). Germline V gene lookup returns CDR1 MNHEY and CDR2 SMNVEV (reference sequence). Trimming left V 8 bases short and J 2 bases short, with 25 bases between. The CDR3 runs 17 residues. The CDR3 protein is CASGYRMQGFSPYEQYF. The CDR3 nucleotides are TGTGCCAGCGGGTACCGGATGCAGGGGTTTTCGCCCTACGAGCAGTACTTC.

The chain carries TRBV5-5 and TRBJ2-7; D gene uncertain. The V end was cut by 0 bases, the J end by 6 bases, with 10 bases between. The CDR3 sequence is 13 residues long. Looked up from germline, CDR1 is SGHKS and CDR2 is YYEKEE (reference sequence). The DNA of the CDR3 is TGTGCCAGCAGCTTGGTGGCAGCGCTCGAGCAGTACTTC. This encodes CASSLVAALEQYF.

J is TRBJ1-4 and V is TRBV6-5, with a weak D call TRBD1 (6 bases). V shed 9 bases and J shed 8 bases, with 19 bases lying between them. Germline lookup yields CDR1 MNHEY and CDR2 SVGAGI. This CDR3 region has 14 residues. The CDR3 reads CASSGGQGREKLFF. CDR3 bases: TGTGCCAGTTCGGGGGGCCAGGGCCGCGAAAAACTGTTTTTT.

V is TRBV9 and J is TRBJ2-5, with D maybe TRBD2 (7 bases). CDR1 is SGDLS, CDR2 YYNGEE, per germline. This CDR3 has 18 amino acids. V lost 0 bases and J 0 bases, leaving 18 bases between the germline ends. DNA for the CDR3: TGTGCCAGCAGCGTAGCTAGCAGGGGAGGGGAGTACCAAGAGACCCAGTACTTC. Translating it yields CASSVASRGGEYQETQYF.

The chain couples TRBV11-2 to TRBJ2-3; 8 bases align to TRBD1. Trimming removed 5 bases from V and 3 bases from J; junction bases left unmatched: 7. CDR1 is SGHAT and CDR2 is FQNNGV in the germline V gene. CDR3 length: 15 amino acids. The CDR3 sequence: CASSRGTGSTDTQYF. Here the CDR3 DNA reads TGTGCCAGCAGCCGAGGGACAGGATCGACAGATACGCAGTATTTT. The full variable domain, rest sourced from reference TRBV11-2 and TRBJ2-3, is EAGVAQSPRYKIIEKRQSVAFWCNPISGHATLYWYQQILGQGPKLLIQFQNNGVVDDSQLPKDRFSAERLKGVDSTLKIQPAKLEDSAVYLCASSRGTGSTDTQYFGPGTRLTVL.

The V call is TRBV18, the J call TRBJ1-1; 7 bases match TRBD1. Per the germline V gene, CDR1 is KGHSH and CDR2 is LQKENI. V shed 3 bases and J 0 bases; nucleotides not matched to a gene: 4. This CDR3 is built from 15 residues. The CDR3 reads CASSPDRRMNTEAFF. The CDR3 bases are TGTGCCAGCTCACCGGACAGGCGTATGAACACTGAAGCTTTCTTT. Complete variable domain (other parts from reference TRBV18 and TRBJ1-1): NAGVMQNPRHLVRRRGQEARLRCSPMKGHSHVYWYRQLPEEGLKFMVYLQKENIIDESGMPKERFSAEFPKEGPSILRIQQVVRGDSAAYFCASSPDRRMNTEAFFGQGTRLTVV.